This T cell receptor beta chain stems from a study of cytomegalovirus exposure and HLA in healthy donors. About the study: Clustering assigned 70% to 90% of the roughly 380 genotyped donors to the Caucasian-associated ancestry cluster.

Both 60 Vbeta primers and 13 Jbeta primers went into the PCR. Sequencing was performed with immunoSEQ multiplex PCR; in TCRdb, only in-frame clones are kept and a portion is missing. The table lists some 150,000 clones, roughly 77% of them singletons. While unrecorded immune exposures were likely, the donors were nominally healthy when sampled. CDR3 length: 16 residues. V dropped 2 bases and J dropped 6; count of bases not matched to a gene: 8. Germline assignment: CDR1 MDHEN and CDR2 SYDVKM. Findings and caveats of the study: TRBV6-2, TRBV6-3 and some other V segments were excluded as indistinguishable. Earlier results showed most TCR beta V segments being productive about 87% or about 30% of the time.

As regards this clone: Its antigen is unknown.

Sequences were obtained from PBMCs. The receptor comes from a man aged 25 to 40 in good health and CMV-seropositive. The genes are TRBV28 and TRBJ2-7; 12 nucleotides agree with TRBD1. CDR3 region: CASSLPSGTGGSEQYF. The CDR3 DNA follows: TGTGCCAGCAGTTTACCGTCCGGGACAGGGGGCTCCGAGCAGTACTTC.